This entry lists 14 T cell receptor beta chains sequenced from one sample in a study of T-cell memory formation after mild COVID-19. One entry per CDR3 protein results from TCRdb running MiXCR on the 5' RACE reads. The sample has roughly 170,000 distinct CDR3 sequences, roughly 20% seen once. Material for sequencing was PBMCs or a T cell subset sorted from them (not recorded which). Source of these receptors: a man aged 18 to 35 who had mild COVID-19 (a few samples of this study predate the infection). Cell type and time point are not known.

This clonotype came up a few times. The chain's CDR3 is CASSFSGIGYGYTF. CDR3 coding DNA: TGTGCCAGCAGCTTTTCAGGGATTGGCTATGGCTACACCTTC. The V and J genes are TRBV7-2 and TRBJ1-2; weak D call: TRBD1 (5 bases). V was shortened by 3 bases and J by 4 bases, with 12 bases between the two germline ends. This CDR3 comprises 14 residues. CDR1 and CDR2 from the germline V gene are SGHTA and FQGNSA.

This chain links TRBV5-1 with TRBJ2-1; TRBD2 aligns across 9 bases. Germline CDR1 is SGHRS and CDR2 is YFSETQ. The CDR3 is 13 amino acids. The V gene end was trimmed by 6 bases and the J gene end by 9 bases; junction bases not matched to a gene: 7. The CDR3 loop is CASNGGGAGEQFF. In DNA, the CDR3 is TGCGCCAGCAACGGCGGGGGGGCCGGTGAGCAGTTCTTC.

The sample holds a few counts of this clonotype. The chain couples TRBV5-1 to TRBJ1-1, with D maybe TRBD1 (5 bases). The V gene lost 7 bases and the J gene lost 5 bases, with 21 bases spanning the gap. This CDR3 contains 15 residues. Germline loops: CDR1 SGHRS, CDR2 YFSETQ. The CDR3 spells CASRIGTAGVTEAFF. CDR3 nucleotides: TGCGCCAGCCGGATCGGGACCGCCGGGGTGACTGAAGCTTTCTTT.

This clonotype was seen only once. Its ends do not fully match the called genes, so a read error is possible. V usage is TRBV20-1 and J usage is TRBJ2-5; possible D gene TRBD2, 6 bases. CDR1 is DFQATT, CDR2 SNEGSKA, per germline (reference sequence). The CDR3 has 13 amino acids. CDR3 coding DNA: TGCAGTGCTAGTCTCACCACGGGGGAGACACAGTACTTC. It translates to CSASLTTGETQYF.

This clonotype was seen many times. One junction end disagrees with the germline gene, perhaps due to a read error. The rearrangement joins TRBV3-1 to TRBJ1-1; possible D gene TRBD1, 5 bases. Germline V gene data show CDR1 as LGHDT and CDR2 as YNNKEL (reference sequence). This CDR3 region has 13 residues. The CDR3 DNA sequence: TGTGCCAGCAGCCAAGACGGGGCGGCTGAGGCTTTCTTT. Translated: CASSQDGAAEAFF.

V gene TRBV7-2 combines with J gene TRBJ2-2, with a tentative D call TRBD1 (8 bases). CDR3 length equals 15 residues. CDR1 is SGHTA and CDR2 is FQGNSA in the germline V gene. The V end lost 5 bases, the J end lost 5 bases, and 15 bases lay between the germline ends. For the CDR3, the DNA is TGTGCCAGCAGCCGAGGACAGGGAGGGACCGGGGAGCTGTTTTTT. Protein sequence: CASSRGQGGTGELFF.

This clonotype appeared a few times. In DNA form, the CDR3 reads TGTGCCAGCAGCTCACCCGGGACAGGGAAAGAGACCCAGTACTTC. Translated, it gives CASSSPGTGKETQYF. The V call is TRBV7-2, the J call TRBJ2-5; TRBD1 aligns across 9 bases. The V gene's germline CDR1 is SGHTA and CDR2 FQGNSA. The junction had 6 bases not matched to a gene; V was cut back by 4 bases and J by 3 bases. CDR3 length equals 15 residues.

Within the sample, this clonotype is medium-sized (0.01 to 0.1%). The V gene is TRBV4-2, the J gene TRBJ1-2; TRBD1 matches at 9 bases. V gave up 4 bases and J gave up 3 bases; unmatched junction bases: 15. The CDR3 runs 18 residues. Per the germline V gene, CDR1 is LGHNA and CDR2 is YNFKEQ. The CDR3 loop reads CASSLVGGDREGYYGYTF. CDR3 nucleotides: TGTGCCAGCAGCCTCGTCGGAGGGGACAGGGAGGGCTACTATGGCTACACCTTC.

This clonotype was observed a few times. V gene TRBV5-1 combines with J gene TRBJ1-5; TRBD1 is a possible D gene (6 bases). Germline CDR1 and CDR2: SGHRS and YFSETQ. The CDR3 is 14 residues long. V lost 0 bases and J lost 7, with 11 bases in between. In DNA, the CDR3 is TGCGCCAGCAGCTTGGTGGGGGGGGGCCAGCCCCAGCATTTT. Protein product: CASSLVGGGQPQHF.

This clonotype was seen a few times. This chain links TRBV7-9 with TRBJ2-1; no reliable D call. CDR1 is SEHNR and CDR2 is FQNEAQ in the germline V gene (reference sequence). Trimming removed 1 base at V and 0 bases at J, with 10 bases between. The CDR3 has 16 residues. The CDR3 is CASSLGATFSYNEQFF. The CDR3, as DNA: TGTGCCAGCAGCTTAGGTGCGACTTTCTCCTACAATGAGCAGTTCTTC.

This clonotype appeared a few times. The chain combines TRBV7-2 with TRBJ2-1; perhaps TRBD1 as D (6 bases). V was cut by 4 bases and J by 8 bases, with 15 bases left in between. CDR1 and CDR2 from the germline V gene are SGHTA and FQGNSA. The CDR3 loop spans 14 amino acids. The CDR3 bases are TGTGCCAGCAGCTCCTTCAGGGCAGGGGATGAGCAGTTCTTC. It specifies CASSSFRAGDEQFF.

This chain connects TRBV18 to TRBJ2-3; TRBD1 agrees at 8 bases. The V gene's germline CDR1 is KGHSH and CDR2 LQKENI. V was pared by 4 bases and J by 4 bases, with 4 bases of the junction left unmatched. CDR3 length: 14 amino acids. CDR3 amino acids: CASSRTQGADTQYF. In nucleotides, the CDR3 is TGTGCCAGCTCACGCACACAGGGGGCAGATACGCAGTATTTT.

A few counts support this clonotype. This chain links TRBV3-1 with TRBJ2-2, with D unresolved. The germline V gene has CDR1 LGHDT and CDR2 YNNKEL (reference sequence). This CDR3 contains 14 residues. V lost 2 bases, J lost 0 bases, and 4 bases lay in between. For the CDR3, the DNA is TGTGCCAGCAGCCAATCTACGAACACCGGGGAGCTGTTTTTT. It is translated as CASSQSTNTGELFF.

The chain carries TRBV10-3 and TRBJ1-2; unclear D gene. The CDR3 covers 13 residues. Per the germline V gene, CDR1 is ENHRY and CDR2 is SYGVKD. The germline V and J ends were trimmed by 4 bases and 2 bases, with 8 bases remaining between them. For the CDR3, the DNA is TGTGCCATCAGTGTCGAGGAAAACTATGGCTACACCTTC. Translating gives CAISVEENYGYTF.